What follows are 24 T cell receptor beta chains derived from one specimen sequenced in a study of cytomegalovirus exposure and HLA in healthy donors. Vbeta (60) and Jbeta (13) primers were used in the PCR. Data came from immunoSEQ multiplex PCR; TCRdb stores just in-frame clones and leaves some out. The sample has over 80,000 clones, 55% to 85% seen once. Sequenced material: PBMCs. These receptors were taken from a woman aged 18-29 years in good health and CMV-seropositive.

The V gene is TRBV13, the J gene TRBJ2-3; D is unresolved. The CDR3 totals 14 residues. Trimming stripped 5 bases from V and 3 bases from J, with 12 bases between. Per germline, CDR1 PRHDT and CDR2 FYEKMQ (reference sequence). CDR3: CASSGRPATDTQYF. The DNA for the CDR3 is TGTGCCAGCAGCGGGCGACCAGCAACAGATACGCAGTATTTT.

The V gene is TRBV28, the J gene TRBJ1-5; 7 nucleotides match TRBD1. CDR1 and CDR2 (germline): MDHEN, SYDVKM. The V segment lost 5 bases and the J segment 1 base; nucleotides outside the gene matches: 8. The CDR3 totals 16 residues. This chain's CDR3 is CASSRVDRASNQPQHF. In DNA form, the CDR3 reads TGTGCCAGCAGTCGGGTTGACAGGGCGAGCAATCAGCCCCAGCATTTT.

Concerning this clone: This specimen includes other DNA sequences encoding the same CDR3. The V and J genes are TRBV11-2 and TRBJ2-5; D unclear. This CDR3 comprises 14 residues. Germline V gene data show CDR1 as SGHAT and CDR2 as FQNNGV. The V end was cut by 4 bases, the J end by 3 bases, with 12 bases between. The CDR3 reads CASSSQGAKETQYF. CDR3 nucleotides: TGTGCCAGCAGCTCCCAAGGAGCGAAAGAGACCCAGTACTTC. Using reference TRBV11-2 and TRBJ2-5 for the parts outside the CDR3, the full variable domain is EAGVAQSPRYKIIEKRQSVAFWCNPISGHATLYWYQQILGQGPKLLIQFQNNGVVDDSQLPKDRFSAERLKGVDSTLKIQPAKLEDSAVYLCASSSQGAKETQYFGPGTRLLVL.

The chain couples TRBV5-1 to TRBJ2-1; D unclear. V lost 4 bases and J lost 0, with 14 bases in between. This CDR3 has 16 residues. CDR1 is SGHRS and CDR2 is YFSETQ in the germline V gene. CDR3 sequence: CASSGVDGTSYNEQFF. Here the CDR3 DNA reads TGCGCCAGCAGCGGAGTCGACGGTACCTCCTACAATGAGCAGTTCTTC.

This clone was seen more than once but under ten times. The rearrangement links TRBV25-1 to TRBJ1-3; 8 bases align to TRBD1. V dropped 7 bases and J dropped 1; count of bases not matched to a gene: 3. The CDR3 runs to 14 residues. Germline-derived CDR1 and CDR2 are MGHDK and SYGVNS. The CDR3 reads CASMRTGSGNTIYF. The CDR3 DNA reads as TGTGCCAGCATGCGGACAGGGTCTGGAAACACCATATATTTT.

CDR3 nucleotides: TGTGCCAGCAGCTTAGATCTCACTAGCGGGGTGAGCTCCTACGAGCAGTACTTC. This sequence encodes CASSLDLTSGVSSYEQYF. J is TRBJ2-5 and V is TRBV11-2; 10 nucleotides match TRBD2. The J call may be mistaken, given a closer DNA end match to TRBJ2-7. CDR3 length equals 18 residues. Germline V gene lookup returns CDR1 SGHAT and CDR2 FQNNGV.

The chain joins TRBV2 to TRBJ2-3, with D unresolved. Between the trimmed V and J ends, which lost 5 bases and 3 bases, there was a span of 9 bases. CDR1 is SNHLY and CDR2 is FYNNEI in the germline V gene. The CDR3 totals 13 residues. CDR3 DNA sequence: TGTGCCAGCAGTCGAACGGGTACAGATACGCAGTATTTT. Its translation is CASSRTGTDTQYF.

About this clone itself: An end of the junction does not agree with germline; a read error may underlie this. The chain couples TRBV2 to TRBJ2-7, with 7 bases aligning to TRBD1. From germline, CDR1 is SNHLY and CDR2 FYNNEI. CDR3 length equals 16 residues. CDR3: CASSAPDRWSTYKQYF. The CDR3 DNA is TGTGCCAGCAGTGCACCGGACAGGTGGAGTACCTACAAGCAGTACTTC.

This chain joins TRBV11-3 and TRBJ2-1; D not resolved. CDR3 size: 12 residues. Trimming shortened V by 4 bases and J by 6 bases, and 7 bases separated the two germline ends. The germline CDR1 and CDR2 sequences are SGHNT and YENEEA. Written as DNA, the CDR3 is TGTGCCAGCAGCTCAAATAGCAATGAGCAGTTCTTC. This codes for CASSSNSNEQFF.

This chain uses TRBV7-2 with TRBJ1-1, with D unresolved. The germline V and J ends were trimmed by 1 base and 9 bases, with 12 bases remaining between them. Germline values: CDR1 SGHTA, CDR2 FQGNSA. The CDR3 totals 13 residues. The chain's CDR3 is CASSLVGPSKAFF. CDR3 DNA: TGTGCCAGCAGCTTAGTGGGCCCATCTAAAGCTTTCTTT.

The J gene is TRBJ2-1, the V gene TRBV30; 9 nucleotides match TRBD2. Trimming took 2 bases from V and 4 from J; bases not matched to a gene: 0. The CDR3 has 13 amino acids. Germline lookup yields CDR1 GTSNPN and CDR2 SVGIG (reference sequence). The CDR3 coding sequence is TGTGCCTGGAGTACTAGCGGGTACAATGAGCAGTTCTTC. This encodes CAWSTSGYNEQFF. The variable domain in full, completed from reference TRBV30 and TRBJ2-1, reads SQTIHQWPATLVQPVGSPLSLECTVEGTSNPNLYWYRQAAGRGLQLLFYSVGIGQISSEVPQNLSASRPQDRQFILSSKKLLLSDSGFYLCAWSTSGYNEQFFGPGTRLTVL.

This clone came up a few times. CDR3 bases: TGTGCCAGTAGTACACAGGGGGCAGGCACAGATACGCAGTATTTT. Residues: CASSTQGAGTDTQYF. This rearrangement joins TRBV19 to TRBJ2-3; 9 nucleotides line up with TRBD1. Looked up from germline, CDR1 is LNHDA and CDR2 is SQIVND (reference sequence). CDR3 length: 15 amino acids. V shed 4 bases and J 1 base; nucleotides not matched to a gene: 3.

V usage is TRBV6-5 and J usage is TRBJ1-1; 7 bases match TRBD1. This CDR3 region has 14 residues. V was clipped by 6 bases and J by 5 bases; unmatched bases: 9. CDR1 and CDR2 from the germline V gene are MNHEY and SVGAGI. CDR3 protein: CASRQGGQITEAFF. CDR3 nucleotide sequence: TGTGCCAGCAGGCAGGGGGGCCAAATTACTGAAGCTTTCTTT.

The V gene is TRBV10-3, the J gene TRBJ1-2; tentatively, D is TRBD1 (6 bases). CDR3 size: 15 residues. Germline values: CDR1 ENHRY, CDR2 SYGVKD. The ends were cut back, 2 bases at V and 0 bases at J, with 10 bases in the middle. CDR3 residues: CAISELTGANYGYTF. CDR3 DNA: TGTGCCATCAGTGAGCTGACAGGAGCTAACTATGGCTACACCTTC.

The V and J genes are TRBV5-4 and TRBJ2-1, with 14 bases aligning to TRBD2. This CDR3 is built from 16 residues. V was pared by 3 bases and J by 5 bases, with 4 bases of the junction left unmatched. Germline-derived CDR1 and CDR2 are SGHNT and YYREEE (reference sequence). The CDR3 DNA reads TGTGCCAGCAGCTCCGGGACTAGCGGGAGCGACAATGAGCAGTTCTTC. Its translation is CASSSGTSGSDNEQFF. Drawing the rest from reference TRBV5-4 and TRBJ2-1, the complete variable domain is ETGVTQSPTHLIKTRGQQVTLRCSSQSGHNTVSWYQQALGQGPQFIFQYYREEENGRGNFPPRFSGLQFPNYSSELNVNALELDDSALYLCASSSGTSGSDNEQFFGPGTRLTVL.

The genes are TRBV6-5 and TRBJ2-7, with TRBD1 as a possible D gene (6 bases). The germline CDR1 and CDR2 sequences are MNHEY and SVGAGI. V lost 2 bases and J lost 2, with 10 bases in between. The CDR3 is made up of 14 amino acids. CDR3 protein: CASSYATGPYEQYF. In nucleotides, the CDR3 is TGTGCCAGCAGTTACGCTACAGGGCCCTACGAGCAGTACTTC.

This clone was seen a few times. The V and J genes are TRBV28 and TRBJ2-7; D perhaps matches TRBD2 (5 bases). CDR3 length: 13 amino acids. The V gene lost 5 bases and the J gene lost 1 base, with 9 bases spanning the gap. The germline CDR1 and CDR2 sequences are MDHEN and SYDVKM. This CDR3 is CASSGGRSYEQYF. The CDR3 DNA is TGTGCCAGCAGTGGAGGACGGTCCTACGAGCAGTACTTC.

V and J are TRBV30 and TRBJ2-1, with a weak D call TRBD2 (5 bases). This CDR3 is built from 17 residues. Germline CDR1 is GTSNPN and CDR2 is SVGIG (reference sequence). V lost 1 base and J lost 2, with 18 bases in between. The CDR3 nucleotides are TGTGCCTGGAGTGCCACCACCGGAGGCTCCGCCTACAATGAGCAGTTCTTC. As protein: CAWSATTGGSAYNEQFF.

This clone was observed a handful of times. The chain links TRBV6-4 to TRBJ1-3, with 9 bases matching TRBD1. The junction had 7 bases not matched to a gene; V was cut back by 0 bases and J by 4 bases. From germline, CDR1 is MRHNA and CDR2 SNTAGT. This CDR3 spans 17 amino acids. CDR3 sequence reads: CASSDSSGQGSGNTIYF. The CDR3 DNA follows: TGTGCCAGCAGTGACTCTTCGGGACAGGGCTCCGGAAACACCATATATTTT.

V usage is TRBV9 and J usage is TRBJ2-7; 8 bases agree with TRBD1. The CDR3 spans 13 residues. Germline V lookup: CDR1 SGDLS, CDR2 YYNGEE. After removal of 4 bases from V and 6 bases from J, the junction contained 6 bases not matched to a gene. The CDR3 protein is CASSTNTGGEQYF. CDR3 coding DNA: TGTGCCAGCAGCACAAATACAGGGGGCGAGCAGTACTTC.

This clone was counted between two and nine times. J is TRBJ2-7 and V is TRBV27; TRBD2 agrees at 10 bases. V shed 3 bases and J 0 bases; nucleotides not matched to a gene: 5. This CDR3 is built from 16 residues. The germline V gene has CDR1 MNHEY and CDR2 SMNVEV (reference sequence). CDR3 in amino acids: CASSLKGTSASYEQYF. CDR3 bases: TGTGCCAGCAGTTTGAAAGGGACTAGCGCCTCCTACGAGCAGTACTTC.

The V gene is TRBV7-2, the J gene TRBJ2-7; 8 nucleotides align to TRBD1. Germline CDR1 is SGHTA and CDR2 is FQGNSA. The CDR3 runs to 15 residues. V dropped 6 bases and J dropped 3; count of bases not matched to a gene: 10. The CDR3 reads CASRKDRGASYEQYF. DNA for the CDR3: TGTGCCAGCAGAAAAGACAGGGGCGCTAGCTACGAGCAGTACTTC.

The chain employs TRBV7-9 and TRBJ1-6, with a possible D match to TRBD1 (6 bases). Germline V gene sequence: CDR1 SEHNR, CDR2 FQNEAQ (reference sequence). V dropped 3 bases and J dropped 10 bases, with 19 bases sitting between them. CDR3 length equals 16 residues. Here the CDR3 DNA reads TGTGCCAGCAGCTTTCTCCCCCGGGGGGCAGGATCACCCCTCCACTTT. Translated, it gives CASSFLPRGAGSPLHF.

The genes are TRBV21-1 and TRBJ2-1; whether TRBD2, the table's D call, matches the DNA was not checked. TRBV21-1 is noted as a pseudogene. The CDR3 length is 13 residues. The CDR3 DNA reads as TGTGCCAGCAGCAAAGCCCCGGGGTCTGAGCAGTTCTTC. It translates to CASSKAPGSEQFF.